Following are 18 T cell receptor beta chains from one sample sequenced in a study of shared clonotypes between healthy human individuals. Cells designated naive CD8 were CD45RO-negative and were positively selected for CCR7, with terminally differentiated effector memory CD45RA+ cells excluded. Measured with immunoSEQ multiplex PCR; TCRdb has only the in-frame clones, and not every one. The sample holds about 650,000 clones, 95% to 96% seen once. The specimen sequenced was naive CD8+ T cells sorted from blood. These receptors all come from a woman in her 30s in good health.

The chain uses TRBV4-1 and TRBJ2-1; 7 nucleotides match TRBD2. This CDR3 has 14 residues. The trim removed 2 bases at V and 5 bases at J, leaving 3 bases unmatched. The germline gives CDR1 MGHRA, CDR2 YSYEKL. CDR3 residues: CASSQRTRDNEQFF. The CDR3 DNA follows: TGCGCCAGCAGCCAACGGACTAGAGACAATGAGCAGTTCTTC.

The genes are TRBV11-2 and TRBJ2-7, with 7 bases identical to TRBD1. V lost 2 bases to trimming and J lost 3 bases; unmatched junction nucleotides: 7. Germline V CDR1 and CDR2: SGHAT, FQNNGV. The CDR3 has 15 residues. The CDR3 region is CASSLIWDSRYEQYF. DNA of the CDR3: TGTGCCAGCAGCTTAATTTGGGACAGCCGCTACGAGCAGTACTTC. The full variable domain, in which reference TRBV11-2 and TRBJ2-7 provide the parts outside the CDR3, is EAGVAQSPRYKIIEKRQSVAFWCNPISGHATLYWYQQILGQGPKLLIQFQNNGVVDDSQLPKDRFSAERLKGVDSTLKIQPAKLEDSAVYLCASSLIWDSRYEQYFGPGTRLTVT.

V is TRBV27 and J is TRBJ2-2, with 12 bases that match TRBD1. Germline CDR1 is MNHEY and CDR2 is SMNVEV (reference sequence). The V and J ends lost 7 bases and 6 bases, in that order; junction bases with no gene match: 6. This CDR3 spans 15 amino acids. The CDR3 nucleotides read TGTGCCAGCACTACTGGGACAGGGGGCCCCGGGGAGCTGTTTTTT. Amino acid sequence: CASTTGTGGPGELFF.

This chain links TRBV28 with TRBJ2-7; the D gene is possibly TRBD1 (6 bases). Germline values: CDR1 MDHEN, CDR2 SYDVKM. The V end lost 3 bases, the J end lost 6 bases, and 18 bases lay between the germline ends. There are 15 residues in the CDR3. The CDR3 is CASSFLMGASGEQYF. CDR3 sequence (DNA): TGTGCCAGCAGTTTCCTTATGGGGGCCTCAGGCGAGCAGTACTTC.

Here the CDR3 DNA reads TGTGCCAGCAGCGACGGGGTAAAGGAGTACGAGCAGTACTTC. Its translation: CASSDGVKEYEQYF. This rearrangement joins TRBV9 to TRBJ2-7; perhaps TRBD2 as D (5 bases). Germline CDR1 SGDLS, CDR2 YYNGEE. Trimming removed 3 bases at V and 4 bases at J, with 14 bases between. This CDR3 has 14 amino acids.

This rearrangement joins TRBV13 to TRBJ2-3; 7 bases agree with TRBD1. The junction had 4 bases not matched to a gene; V was cut back by 4 bases and J by 0 bases. CDR1 and CDR2 from the germline V gene are PRHDT and FYEKMQ (reference sequence). The CDR3 runs 15 residues. The chain's CDR3 is CASSSRQGSTDTQYF. DNA of the CDR3: TGTGCCAGCAGCTCGAGACAGGGCAGCACAGATACGCAGTATTTT.

The chain employs TRBV29-1 and TRBJ1-5; D gene unclear. Trimming left V 7 bases short and J 3 bases short, with 19 bases between. The CDR3 loop spans 15 amino acids. The germline CDR1 and CDR2 sequences are SQVTM and ANQGSEA. The chain's CDR3 is CSADSPTHPNQPQHF. The CDR3 DNA reads TGCAGCGCCGATTCCCCCACACATCCCAATCAGCCCCAGCATTTT.

The chain has TRBV11-2 and TRBJ2-7; 11 bases align to TRBD2. This CDR3 has 16 residues. CDR1 is SGHAT and CDR2 is FQNNGV in the germline V gene. After removal of 6 bases from V and 0 bases from J, the junction contained 7 bases not matched to a gene. Here the CDR3 reads CASSLTSGSISYEQYF. In nucleotides, the CDR3 is TGTGCCAGCAGTCTCACTAGCGGGAGTATCTCCTACGAGCAGTACTTC.

This sequence joins TRBV6-1 and TRBJ1-1; D is uncertain. Germline assignment: CDR1 MNHNS and CDR2 SASEGT. The V gene lost 1 base and the J gene lost 1 base, with 10 bases spanning the gap. The CDR3 contains 15 residues. CDR3 in DNA: TGTGCCAGCAGTGAAGGAAGACTCTCGAACACTGAAGCTTTCTTT. It yields the protein CASSEGRLSNTEAFF.

V gene TRBV27 combines with J gene TRBJ2-7; TRBD1 matches at 9 bases. Germline-derived CDR1 and CDR2 are MNHEY and SMNVEV (reference sequence). The CDR3 totals 14 residues. V lost 5 bases to trimming and J lost 5 bases; unmatched junction nucleotides: 7. CDR3 amino acids: CASSPGTGFNEQYF. The CDR3 region has the DNA TGTGCCAGCAGTCCCGGGACAGGGTTTAACGAGCAGTACTTC.

The chain has TRBV28 and TRBJ2-7; D is undetermined. The V and J ends lost 2 bases and 3 bases respectively, with 14 bases between them. The V gene's germline CDR1 is MDHEN and CDR2 SYDVKM. CDR3 length: 15 residues. CDR3 sequence (DNA): TGTGCCAGCAGTTTAGCCCCGGGCCGATACTACGAGCAGTACTTC. Translating gives CASSLAPGRYYEQYF.

V gene TRBV27 combines with J gene TRBJ1-5, with D hard to call. Looked up from germline, CDR1 is MNHEY and CDR2 is SMNVEV (reference sequence). The CDR3 has 13 residues. The V end lost 2 bases, the J end lost 9 bases, and 11 bases lay between the germline ends. CDR3 loop: CASSLIPGGPQHF. The CDR3, as DNA: TGTGCCAGCAGTTTAATTCCCGGTGGGCCCCAGCATTTT.

This clone has only one observation. The chain has TRBV5-1 and TRBJ1-4; D remains unclear. CDR3 length: 16 residues. Trimming removed 7 bases at V and 6 bases at J, with 22 bases between. CDR1 and CDR2 (germline): SGHRS, YFSETQ. The DNA of the CDR3 is TGCGCCAGCCGGAAATACCACGTAGCGAACGATGAAAAACTGTTTTTT. This encodes CASRKYHVANDEKLFF.

The chain combines TRBV2 with TRBJ1-5; possible D gene TRBD1, 5 bases. V lost 7 bases and J lost 5, with 12 bases in between. This CDR3 region has 13 residues. CDR1 and CDR2 from the germline V gene are SNHLY and FYNNEI. The CDR3 protein is CASTKGVYQPQHF. CDR3 sequence (DNA): TGTGCCAGCACCAAAGGGGTTTATCAGCCCCAGCATTTT. The variable domain in full, with the rest retrieved from reference TRBV2 and TRBJ1-5, is EPEVTQTPSHQVTQMGQEVILRCVPISNHLYFYWYRQILGQKVEFLVSFYNNEISEKSEIFDDQFSVERPDGSNFTLKIRSTKLEDSAMYFCASTKGVYQPQHFGDGTRLSIL.

This chain links TRBV11-2 with TRBJ2-3, with D possibly matching TRBD2 (6 bases). The CDR3 runs to 16 residues. Germline CDR1 is SGHAT and CDR2 is FQNNGV. V was pared by 4 bases and J by 6 bases, with 20 bases between. CDR3 residues: CASSSEPEGRGDTQYF. The CDR3 DNA reads as TGTGCCAGCAGCTCTGAGCCGGAGGGCCGGGGGGATACGCAGTATTTT.

The V and J genes are TRBV28 and TRBJ1-5; weak D call: TRBD1 (6 bases). The ends were cut back, 5 bases at V and 6 bases at J, with 17 bases in the middle. The CDR3 is made up of 15 amino acids. CDR1 MDHEN and CDR2 SYDVKM come from the germline V gene. DNA of the CDR3: TGTGCCAGCAGTCCCTCAAGGGGGTTAAGTCAGCCCCAGCATTTT. Amino acids: CASSPSRGLSQPQHF.

This chain joins TRBV15 and TRBJ2-1, with TRBD2 matching 7 bases. V shed 3 bases and J 6 bases; nucleotides not matched to a gene: 8. The CDR3 runs to 15 residues. Germline CDR1 LNHNV, CDR2 YYDKDF (reference sequence). The CDR3 spells CATSRPAGSINEQFF. The CDR3 DNA sequence: TGTGCCACCAGCAGGCCAGCGGGATCGATCAATGAGCAGTTCTTC.

J is TRBJ2-3 and V is TRBV28; D is perhaps TRBD1 (5 bases). Germline V gene lookup returns CDR1 MDHEN and CDR2 SYDVKM. This CDR3 contains 16 residues. V lost 3 bases, J lost 2 bases, and 15 bases lay in between. Here the CDR3 DNA reads TGTGCCAGCAGTTTTTTTGGGGCGGACCCCACAGATACGCAGTATTTT. Its protein is CASSFFGADPTDTQYF.